The entry below gives a single T cell receptor beta chain sequence along with its context. Its antigen is undetermined. TCRdb recomputed calls from the reads with MiXCR, one row per CDR3 protein. This table has about 740,000 distinct CDR3 sequences, around 31% appearing once. In germline, CDR1 is LGHNA, CDR2 YSLEER. Losses at the gene ends were 0 bases for V and 5 bases for J; bases not matched to a gene: 12. The CDR3 is 18 residues long. These data are taken from a study of T cell repertoires in cytomegalovirus infection. At the level of the study: Evidence of both CMV infection and a matching HLA type came from public TCR beta signatures.

Study outcomes and limitations: The ex vivo response showed dominance by HLA-C-restricted CMV-specific TCR beta clonotypes. Using cumulative public TCR beta family frequency, the authors identified those who carried CMV together with the relevant HLA.

The sample in question was cultured PBMCs, obtained from culture after CMV antigen stimulation. The origin of this receptor is a human donor in good health (CMV status not recorded). Some clones in this sample may be carry-over from other donors' samples. The chain couples TRBV4-3 to TRBJ2-3; 9 positions match TRBD2. The CDR3 sequence is CASSQDRLSGRRGDTQYF. As DNA, the CDR3 is TGCGCCAGCAGCCAAGACAGATTGAGCGGGAGGCGTGGAGATACGCAGTATTTT.